In its sample, the clone carrying this T cell receptor beta chain was seen once. This specimen belongs to a study of blood T cell repertoires in COVID-19. Study-level information: PBMCs, B-cell-depleted T cells, or T cells provided the cDNA or gDNA that made up the material.

CDR1 is MDHEN and CDR2 is SYDVKM in the germline V gene. The CDR3 consists of 12 residues. The trim removed 8 bases at V and 4 bases at J, leaving 4 bases unmatched. Generated by immunoSEQ multiplex PCR, the TCRdb table keeps only in-frame clones and is missing some. The repertoire includes tens of thousands of clones, around 85% of them detected once, and more than 14% sits in the top ten. The chain carries TRBV28 and TRBJ2-5, with 7 bases matching TRBD2. The sequenced sample consisted of peripheral blood. The TCR originated in a human donor in a cohort sampled during active COVID-19. In DNA, the CDR3 is TGTGCCAGCTTTAGCGGGCCAGAGACCCAGTACTTC. Translation: CASFSGPETQYF.